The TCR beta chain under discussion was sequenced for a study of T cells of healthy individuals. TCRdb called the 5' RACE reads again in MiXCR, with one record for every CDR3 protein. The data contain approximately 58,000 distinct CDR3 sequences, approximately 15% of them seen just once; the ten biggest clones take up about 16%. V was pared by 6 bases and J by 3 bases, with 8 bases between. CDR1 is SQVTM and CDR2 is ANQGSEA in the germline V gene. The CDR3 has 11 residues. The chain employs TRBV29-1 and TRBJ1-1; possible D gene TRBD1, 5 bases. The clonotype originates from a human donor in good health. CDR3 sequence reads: CSVGTYTEAFF. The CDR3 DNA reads TGCAGCGTGGGGACCTACACTGAAGCTTTCTTT.